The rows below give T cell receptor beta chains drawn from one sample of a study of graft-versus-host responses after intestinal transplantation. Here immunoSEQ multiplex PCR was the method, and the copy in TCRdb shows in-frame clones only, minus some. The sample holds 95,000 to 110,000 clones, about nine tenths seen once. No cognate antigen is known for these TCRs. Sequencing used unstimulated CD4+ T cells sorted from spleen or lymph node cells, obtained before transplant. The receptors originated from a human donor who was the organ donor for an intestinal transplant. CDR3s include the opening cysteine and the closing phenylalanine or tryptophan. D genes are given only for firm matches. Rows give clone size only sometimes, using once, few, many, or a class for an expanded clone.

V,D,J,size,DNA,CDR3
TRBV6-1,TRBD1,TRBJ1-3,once,TGTGCCAGCAGTGGACAGGGTGGAAACACCATATATTTT,CASSGQGGNTIYF
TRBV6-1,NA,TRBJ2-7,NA,TGTGCCAGCAGTGAATCGATCTACGAGCAGTACTTC,CASSESIYEQYF
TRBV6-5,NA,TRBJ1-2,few,TGTGCCAGCAGTTACTCGCTTTACAGGGAGGGGACGGGCTACACCTTC,CASSYSLYREGTGYTF
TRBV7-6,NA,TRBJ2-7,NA,TGTGCCAGCAGCTTAGGTAGGGGGGGGCGGGACTCTCGTGGAGAGCAGTACTTC,CASSLGRGGRDSRGEQYF
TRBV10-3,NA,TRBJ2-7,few,TGTGCCATCAGGGGGACTCCGGTCCACGAGCAGTACTTC,CAIRGTPVHEQYF
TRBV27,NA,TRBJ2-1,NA,TGTGCCAGCAGACCCGAGTCGGGTGGTCGGTACAATGAGCAGTTCTTC,CASRPESGGRYNEQFF
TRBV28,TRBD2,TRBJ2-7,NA,TGTGCCAGCAGCGTCAGCGGGGGGGCCTTCCACGAGCAGTACTTC,CASSVSGGAFHEQYF
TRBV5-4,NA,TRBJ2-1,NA,TGTGCCAGCAGCTTGGTGAGTCCCTACAATGAGCAGTTCTTC,CASSLVSPYNEQFF
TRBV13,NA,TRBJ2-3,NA,TGTGCCAGCAGCTTTTTGACAGAAGATACGCAGTATTTT,CASSFLTEDTQYF
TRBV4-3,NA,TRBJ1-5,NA,TGCGCCAGCAGCCAACAGATGAGCAATCAGCCCCAGCATTTT,CASSQQMSNQPQHF
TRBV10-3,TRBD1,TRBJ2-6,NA,TGTGCCATCAGTACCCGGACAGGGGTTAAGTCTGGGGCCAACGTCCTGACTTTC,CAISTRTGVKSGANVLTF
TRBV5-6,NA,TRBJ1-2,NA,TGTGCCAGCAGCCCACTAACCCTGGGGGGCGGTAGCTATGGCTACACCTTC,CASSPLTLGGGSYGYTF
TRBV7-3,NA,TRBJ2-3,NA,TGTGCCAGCAGCTTAATGGCGGGTGCCCCAGATACGCAGTATTTT,CASSLMAGAPDTQYF
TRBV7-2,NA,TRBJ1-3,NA,TGTGCCAGCAGCTTATATGGAAACACCATATATTTT,CASSLYGNTIYF
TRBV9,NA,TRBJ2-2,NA,TGTGCCAGCAGCGTAGAAGTCGGGGAGCTGTTTTTT,CASSVEVGELFF
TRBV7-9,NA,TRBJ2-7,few,TGTGCCAGCAGCCCGAGGGGGGCATTGGGCTCCTACGAGCAGTACTTC,CASSPRGALGSYEQYF
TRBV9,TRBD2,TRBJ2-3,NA,TGTGCCAGCAGCGTAGGTATCCTAGCGGGGCCTGGGGATACGCAGTATTTT,CASSVGILAGPGDTQYF
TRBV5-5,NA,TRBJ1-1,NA,TGTGCCAGCAGCTTGGATCTGGGACTCACTGAAGCTTTCTTT,CASSLDLGLTEAFF
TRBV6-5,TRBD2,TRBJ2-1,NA,TGTGCCAGCAGAATAGCGGGAGGGACCTACAATGAGCAGTTCTTC,CASRIAGGTYNEQFF
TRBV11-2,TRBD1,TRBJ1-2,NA,TGTGCCAGCAGCTTGGACAGGGCGAATGGCTACACCTTC,CASSLDRANGYTF
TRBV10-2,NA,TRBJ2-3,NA,TGCGCCAGCAGTGAGATCAGAACTAGCACAGATACGCAGTATTTT,CASSEIRTSTDTQYF
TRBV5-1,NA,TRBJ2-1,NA,TGCGCCAGCAGCTTTGGGCAGGGGGGCTACAATGAGCAGTTCTTC,CASSFGQGGYNEQFF
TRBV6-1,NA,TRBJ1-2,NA,TGTGCCAGCAGTGATACAGTATTCTATGGCTACACCTTC,CASSDTVFYGYTF
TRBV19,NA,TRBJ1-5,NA,TGTGCCAGTAGTGTCAGGGTTAGCAATCAGCCCCAGCATTTT,CASSVRVSNQPQHF